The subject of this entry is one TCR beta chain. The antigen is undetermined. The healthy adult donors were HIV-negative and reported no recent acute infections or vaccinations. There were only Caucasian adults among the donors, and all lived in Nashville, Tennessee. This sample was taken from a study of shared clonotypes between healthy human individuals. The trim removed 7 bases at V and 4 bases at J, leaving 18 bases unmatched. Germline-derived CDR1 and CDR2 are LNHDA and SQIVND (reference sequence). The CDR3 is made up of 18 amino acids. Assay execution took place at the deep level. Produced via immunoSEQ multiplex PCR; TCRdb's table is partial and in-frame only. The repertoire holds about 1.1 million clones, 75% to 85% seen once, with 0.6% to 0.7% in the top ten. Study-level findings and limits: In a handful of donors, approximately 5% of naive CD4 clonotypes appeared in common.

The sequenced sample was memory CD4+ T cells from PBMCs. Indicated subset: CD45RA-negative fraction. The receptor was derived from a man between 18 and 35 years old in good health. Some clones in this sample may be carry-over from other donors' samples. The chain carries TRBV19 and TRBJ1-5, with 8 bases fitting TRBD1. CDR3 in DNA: TGTGCCAGTACCGCCGAGCCCCACAGGACAGGGAAAAATCAGCCCCAGCATTTT. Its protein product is CASTAEPHRTGKNQPQHF.